The 15 T cell receptor beta chains presented below share a single source sample, sequenced in a study of blood T cell repertoires in COVID-19. Clones were sequenced by immunoSEQ multiplex PCR, and TCRdb holds only the in-frame ones, with some missing. The top ten hold about 1.9% of the sample, which has around 190,000 clones, 80% to 90% seen once. The sequencing sample was made of peripheral blood. The receptors stem from a man aged 18 to 35 who had recovered from COVID-19.

V gene TRBV6-5 combines with J gene TRBJ2-7; TRBD1 is a possible D gene (6 bases). Germline V gene data show CDR1 as MNHEY and CDR2 as SVGAGI. The CDR3 is 13 amino acids. Trimming took 8 bases from V and 2 from J, leaving 13 bases between them. CDR3 sequence reads: CASGQQGTYEQYF. The CDR3 nucleotides read TGTGCCAGCGGCCAACAGGGAACCTACGAGCAGTACTTC.

The chain combines TRBV15 with TRBJ1-4; TRBD1 might be the D (5 bases). This CDR3 spans 15 amino acids. The V end lost 0 bases, the J end lost 5 bases, and 10 bases lay between the germline ends. Germline V gene sequence: CDR1 LNHNV, CDR2 YYDKDF (reference sequence). CDR3 sequence: CATSRDIGENEKLFF. The CDR3 bases are TGTGCCACCAGCAGAGATATAGGGGAAAATGAAAAACTGTTTTTT. The full variable domain, completed using reference TRBV15 and TRBJ1-4, is DAMVIQNPRYQVTQFGKPVTLSCSQTLNHNVMYWYQQKSSQAPKLLFHYYDKDFNNEADTPDNFQSRRPNTSFCFLDIRSPGLGDTAMYLCATSRDIGENEKLFFGSGTQLSVL.

The rearrangement joins TRBV28 to TRBJ1-2; 10 bases fit TRBD1. Germline V gene sequence: CDR1 MDHEN, CDR2 SYDVKM. V gave up 6 bases and J gave up 4 bases; unmatched junction bases: 8. The CDR3 covers 15 residues. The CDR3 sequence: CASSPRDRGTYGYTF. In nucleotides, the CDR3 is TGTGCCAGCAGCCCAAGGGACAGGGGAACCTATGGCTACACCTTC.

The chain recombines TRBV9 with TRBJ1-3; 7 bases are a match to TRBD1. The CDR3 sequence is 18 residues long. Looked up from germline, CDR1 is SGDLS and CDR2 is YYNGEE. The ends lost 4 bases at V and 3 bases at J; junction bases unmatched: 16. DNA for the CDR3: TGTGCCAGCAGCTTACGGACAGGCACTAACTACGGTGGAAACACCATATATTTT. Protein: CASSLRTGTNYGGNTIYF.

The rearrangement uses TRBV14 and TRBJ2-2; D is unresolved. The CDR3 runs 12 residues. The germline gives CDR1 SGHDN, CDR2 FVKESK. V was clipped by 1 base and J by 6 bases, with 3 bases between them. Written as DNA, the CDR3 is TGTGCCAGCAGCCAAGGGCCCGGGGAGCTGTTTTTT. It yields the protein CASSQGPGELFF. Full variable domain (rest looked up from reference TRBV14 and TRBJ2-2): EAGVTQFPSHSVIEKGQTVTLRCDPISGHDNLYWYRRVMGKEIKFLLHFVKESKQDESGMPNNRFLAERTGGTYSTLKVQPAELEDSGVYFCASSQGPGELFFGEGSRLTVL.

The chain links TRBV7-8 to TRBJ2-7; D is possibly TRBD2 (6 bases). The CDR3 totals 14 residues. CDR1 SGHVS and CDR2 FQNEAQ come from the germline V gene. V gave up 1 base and J gave up 6 bases, with 13 bases separating them. CDR3 nucleotide sequence: TGTGCCAGCAGCTTAGGGGGGAGGAAGGGCGAGCAGTACTTC. It specifies CASSLGGRKGEQYF.

The V and J genes are TRBV11-2 and TRBJ1-1; tentative D call: TRBD1 (5 bases). CDR3 length: 18 amino acids. Germline V gene data show CDR1 as SGHAT and CDR2 as FQNNGV. The germline V and J ends were trimmed by 0 bases and 0 bases, with 17 bases remaining between them. Written as DNA, the CDR3 is TGTGCCAGCAGCTTAGATTGGTCGAGAAGGGGATTGAACACTGAAGCTTTCTTT. Translation: CASSLDWSRRGLNTEAFF.

The J gene is TRBJ1-5, the V gene TRBV6-5; 7 bases align to TRBD1. V gave up 7 bases and J gave up 0 bases; unmatched junction bases: 6. The CDR3 totals 15 residues. Germline CDR1 and CDR2: MNHEY and SVGAGI. The CDR3: CASTPQGNSNQPQHF. The CDR3 DNA sequence: TGTGCCAGCACCCCACAGGGGAATAGCAATCAGCCCCAGCATTTT.

This clone was observed a single time. The J gene is TRBJ1-1, the V gene TRBV18; 10 bases are a match to TRBD1. The CDR3 runs to 16 residues. In germline, CDR1 is KGHSH, CDR2 LQKENI. V dropped 2 bases and J dropped 3; count of bases not matched to a gene: 6. DNA of the CDR3: TGTGCCAGCTCACCATCCCGGACAGGGGGGTACACTGAAGCTTTCTTT. This translates into CASSPSRTGGYTEAFF.

The chain recombines TRBV6-6 with TRBJ1-1; 10 positions match TRBD1. Looked up from germline, CDR1 is MNHNY and CDR2 is SVGAGI (reference sequence). The CDR3 is 15 residues long. Trimming at V came to 6 bases and at J to 5 bases, leaving 9 bases not matched to a gene. Here the CDR3 reads CASRLLGQGTTEAFF. Here the CDR3 DNA reads TGTGCCAGCAGATTATTGGGACAGGGGACGACTGAAGCTTTCTTT.

This chain joins TRBV11-2 and TRBJ1-3; D call uncertain. Germline V gene lookup returns CDR1 SGHAT and CDR2 FQNNGV. V was shortened by 1 base and J by 0 bases, with 7 bases between the two germline ends. The CDR3 runs 15 residues. CDR3 loop: CASSLGYSSGNTIYF. The CDR3, as DNA: TGTGCCAGCAGCTTAGGGTATAGCTCTGGAAACACCATATATTTT.

V is TRBV9 and J is TRBJ2-6; tentatively, D is TRBD2 (6 bases). The CDR3 is 16 amino acids. Germline V gene data show CDR1 as SGDLS and CDR2 as YYNGEE. Between the trimmed V and J ends, which lost 7 bases and 0 bases, there was a span of 14 bases. The chain's CDR3 is CASGGTGNSGANVLTF. As DNA, the CDR3 is TGTGCCAGCGGGGGGACGGGCAACTCTGGGGCCAACGTCCTGACTTTC.

This clone was counted only a few times. The gene calls are TRBV28 and TRBJ2-7; 11 nucleotides line up with TRBD2. Germline CDR1 and CDR2: MDHEN and SYDVKM. The V segment lost 10 bases and the J segment 2 bases; nucleotides outside the gene matches: 7. This CDR3 region has 14 residues. The CDR3 region is CATSLAGGTYEQYF. DNA of the CDR3: TGTGCCACCAGCTTAGCGGGAGGGACCTACGAGCAGTACTTC.

The chain has TRBV6-6 and TRBJ2-1; 7 bases are a match to TRBD2. Germline V CDR1 and CDR2: MNHNY, SVGAGI (reference sequence). The CDR3 has 17 amino acids. The trim removed 5 bases at V and 2 bases at J, leaving 12 bases unmatched. The CDR3 is CASSPGVAGRTYNEQFF. The CDR3 bases are TGTGCCAGCAGTCCCGGGGTAGCGGGCCGCACCTACAATGAGCAGTTCTTC.

The chain uses TRBV6-2 or TRBV6-3 and TRBJ2-1; perhaps TRBD2 as D (5 bases). The germline gives CDR1 MNHEY, CDR2 SVGEGT. With 2 bases removed from V and 10 bases from J, the gap between germline ends came to 12 bases. CDR3 size: 13 residues. CDR3 DNA: TGTGCCAGCAGTTACGGGCAAACGGGGGAGCAGTTCTTC. Protein product: CASSYGQTGEQFF.